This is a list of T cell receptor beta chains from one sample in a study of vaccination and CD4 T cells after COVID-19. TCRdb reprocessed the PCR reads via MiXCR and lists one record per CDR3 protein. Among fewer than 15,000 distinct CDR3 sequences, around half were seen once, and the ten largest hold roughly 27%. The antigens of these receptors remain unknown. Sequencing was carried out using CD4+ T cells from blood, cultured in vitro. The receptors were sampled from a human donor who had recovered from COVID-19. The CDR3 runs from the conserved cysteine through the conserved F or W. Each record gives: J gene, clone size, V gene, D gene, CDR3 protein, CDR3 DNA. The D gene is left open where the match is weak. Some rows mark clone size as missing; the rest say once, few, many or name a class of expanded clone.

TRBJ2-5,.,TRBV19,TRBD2,CASTPGLAGAETQYF,TGTGCCAGTACTCCCGGACTAGCGGGAGCGGAGACCCAGTACTTC
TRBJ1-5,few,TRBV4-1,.,CASSQAGQYSNQPQHF,TGCGCCAGCAGCCAAGCCGGACAGTATAGCAATCAGCCCCAGCATTTT
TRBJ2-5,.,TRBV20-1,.,CSARGRGTHQETQYF,TGCAGTGCTAGAGGGAGAGGGACACATCAAGAGACCCAGTACTTC
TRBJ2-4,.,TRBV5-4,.,CASSRTGTQNIQYF,TGTGCCAGCAGCCGTACCGGGACCCAAAACATTCAGTACTTC
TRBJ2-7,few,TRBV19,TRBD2,CASSARLAGGGTYEQYF,TGTGCCAGTAGTGCTCGACTAGCGGGAGGAGGGACCTACGAGCAGTACTTC
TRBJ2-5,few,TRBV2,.,CASSVGADQETQYF,TGTGCCAGCAGTGTAGGTGCAGATCAAGAGACCCAGTACTTC
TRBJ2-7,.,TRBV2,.,CASSEAWRTYEQYF,TGTGCCAGCAGTGAAGCTTGGCGGACCTACGAGCAGTACTTC
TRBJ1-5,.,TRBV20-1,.,CSARAGYSNQPQHF,TGCAGTGCTCGAGCTGGGTATAGCAATCAGCCCCAGCATTTT
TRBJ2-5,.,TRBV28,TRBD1,CASSWTGSQETQYF,TGTGCCAGCAGTTGGACAGGGTCCCAAGAGACCCAGTACTTC
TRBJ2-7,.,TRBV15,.,CATSRPFSYEQYF,TGTGCCACCAGCAGACCATTCTCCTACGAGCAGTACTTC
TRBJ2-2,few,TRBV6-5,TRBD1,CASSSGQITGELFF,TGTGCCAGCAGTTCGGGACAGATCACCGGGGAGCTGTTTTTT
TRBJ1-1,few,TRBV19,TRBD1,CASSGQGPQNTEAFF,TGTGCCAGTAGTGGACAGGGCCCCCAGAACACTGAAGCTTTCTTT
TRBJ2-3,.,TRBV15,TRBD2,CATSRGGGGVSGTQYF,TGTGCCACCAGCAGAGGCGGCGGGGGGGTGTCAGGTACGCAGTATTTT
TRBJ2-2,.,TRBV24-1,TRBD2,CATSDYKLAAGELFF,TGTGCCACCAGTGATTATAAACTAGCGGCCGGGGAGCTGTTTTTT